Listed here are 25 T cell receptor beta chains from one sample, sequenced in a study of shared clonotypes between healthy human individuals. Using immunoSEQ multiplex PCR, the repertoire was profiled, and TCRdb retains in-frame clones only, with some absent. There are more than 1 million clones in the sample; around 82% occur only once, and approximately 0.5% lies in the top ten. The sequencing sample was made of memory CD4+ T cells from PBMCs. Subset defined: CD45RA-negative fraction. Receptors were obtained from a man younger than 35 in good health. Some clones in this sample may be carry-over from other donors' samples.

The chain links TRBV28 to TRBJ1-4, with D tentatively TRBD1 (5 bases). V dropped 6 bases and J dropped 8 bases, with 10 bases sitting between them. The CDR3 has 12 amino acids. The V gene's germline CDR1 is MDHEN and CDR2 SYDVKM. CDR3 region: CASRAGKEKLFF. As DNA, the CDR3 is TGTGCCAGCAGAGCAGGGAAAGAAAAACTGTTTTTT.

V and J are TRBV6-5 and TRBJ1-1; D not resolved. The germline V and J ends were trimmed by 7 bases and 1 base, with 10 bases remaining between them. The CDR3 length is 13 residues. Per the germline V gene, CDR1 is MNHEY and CDR2 is SVGAGI. CDR3 coding DNA: TGTGCCAGCAATTTGCAGGAGAACACTGAAGCTTTCTTT. Its protein is CASNLQENTEAFF.

The gene calls are TRBV27 and TRBJ2-3, with D uncertain. The CDR3 length is 13 residues. Trimming stripped 7 bases from V and 3 bases from J, with 11 bases between. CDR1 and CDR2 (germline): MNHEY, SMNVEV (reference sequence). The CDR3 is CASTKLGTDTQYF. The CDR3 nucleotides read TGTGCCAGCACAAAGCTAGGTACAGATACGCAGTATTTT.

The chain carries TRBV19 and TRBJ2-3; maybe TRBD2 (6 bases). The V gene lost 3 bases and the J gene lost 11 bases, with 12 bases spanning the gap. The CDR3 covers 12 residues. Germline-derived CDR1 and CDR2 are LNHDA and SQIVND (reference sequence). The CDR3 is CASSMGLAKQYF. The CDR3 nucleotides read TGTGCCAGTAGTATGGGTCTAGCGAAGCAGTATTTT.

The genes are TRBV7-9 and TRBJ2-2; weak D call: TRBD1 (6 bases). The CDR3 runs to 15 residues. V was clipped by 6 bases and J by 4 bases, with 15 bases between them. Germline lookup yields CDR1 SEHNR and CDR2 FQNEAQ (reference sequence). The CDR3 DNA follows: TGTGCCAGCAGATCCGGAACAGGGACCACCGGGGAGCTGTTTTTT. As protein: CASRSGTGTTGELFF. Drawing the rest from reference TRBV7-9 and TRBJ2-2, the complete variable domain is DTGVSQNPRHKITKRGQNVTFRCDPISEHNRLYWYRQTLGQGPEFLTYFQNEAQLEKSRLLSDRFSAERPKGSFSTLEIQRTEQGDSAMYLCASRSGTGTTGELFFGEGSRLTVL.

The rearrangement links TRBV27 to TRBJ2-7; 11 bases align to TRBD2. There are 15 residues in the CDR3. V trimming: 5 bases; J trimming: 7 bases; junction bases outside the gene matches: 10. CDR1 and CDR2 from the germline V gene are MNHEY and SMNVEV (reference sequence). The DNA of the CDR3 is TGTGCCAGCAGTCCAATAGCGGGAGGGCCCCGGGAGCAGTACTTC. This encodes CASSPIAGGPREQYF.

This clone was detected once. The rearrangement joins TRBV19 to TRBJ2-3, with D uncertain. Trimming shortened V by 0 bases and J by 4 bases, and 2 bases separated the two germline ends. The CDR3 is 12 residues long. From germline, CDR1 is LNHDA and CDR2 SQIVND (reference sequence). The CDR3 coding sequence is TGTGCCAGTAGTATAGATCCAGATACGCAGTATTTT. Amino acid sequence: CASSIDPDTQYF.

This chain joins TRBV2 and TRBJ2-7; 7 positions match TRBD2. This CDR3 is built from 15 residues. V lost 7 bases to trimming and J lost 3 bases; unmatched junction nucleotides: 12. The germline V gene encodes CDR1 SNHLY and CDR2 FYNNEI. The CDR3 loop is CASMKLAGADYEQYF. In DNA form, the CDR3 reads TGTGCCAGCATGAAACTGGCGGGAGCTGACTACGAGCAGTACTTC.

For this clone: Other DNA sequences within the sample encode an identical CDR3. DNA for the CDR3: TGCGCCAGCAGCTTGGTATCAGGAGGGGAGACCCAGTACTTC. Translated, it gives CASSLVSGGETQYF. The chain combines TRBV5-1 with TRBJ2-5, with a possible D match to TRBD2 (6 bases). Germline CDR1 is SGHRS and CDR2 is YFSETQ. This CDR3 has 14 residues. The germline V and J ends were trimmed by 0 bases and 5 bases, with 11 bases remaining between them.

Worth noting for this clone: This may stem from a read error, because a much larger clone lies one nucleotide away. The V and J genes are TRBV29-1 and TRBJ1-1; tentative D call: TRBD1 (5 bases). The germline CDR1 and CDR2 sequences are SQVTM and ANQGSEA. V lost 5 bases and J lost 4, with 11 bases in between. There are 12 residues in the CDR3. CDR3 region: CSVSSGSTEAFF. The DNA of the CDR3 is TGCAGCGTTTCTTCAGGGAGCACTGAAGCTTTCTTT.

This clone was detected once. J is TRBJ2-3 and V is TRBV10-1; TRBD2 agrees at 11 bases. This CDR3 is 16 amino acids long. The trim removed 4 bases at V and 0 bases at J, leaving 3 bases unmatched. Germline V CDR1 and CDR2: WNHNN, SYGVQD (reference sequence). This CDR3 is CASSGGLAASTDTQYF. Written as DNA, the CDR3 is TGCGCCAGCAGTGGGGGACTAGCGGCTAGCACAGATACGCAGTATTTT.

V and J are TRBV5-1 and TRBJ1-1; TRBD1 aligns across 7 bases. Losses at the gene ends were 5 bases for V and 4 bases for J; bases not matched to a gene: 8. The CDR3 totals 14 residues. Germline V CDR1 and CDR2: SGHRS, YFSETQ. CDR3 bases: TGCGCCAGCAGAGCCACCGCAGGGGGCACTGAAGCTTTCTTT. It translates to CASRATAGGTEAFF.

Only a few counts were recorded for this clone. This chain connects TRBV29-1 to TRBJ2-5, with 7 bases aligning to TRBD2. The end of the DNA fits TRBJ2-7 better, so the J call may be wrong. CDR3 size: 13 residues. Germline CDR1 is SQVTM and CDR2 is ANQGSEA. CDR3 region: CSVVGRRTYEQYF. CDR3 DNA sequence: TGCAGCGTTGTCGGGAGGAGAACCTACGAGCAGTACTTC.

The chain carries TRBV27 and TRBJ1-2; TRBD1 matches at 7 bases. From germline, CDR1 is MNHEY and CDR2 SMNVEV (reference sequence). Losses at the gene ends were 5 bases for V and 6 bases for J; bases not matched to a gene: 6. The CDR3 is made up of 13 amino acids. The CDR3 sequence is CASSPGGEHGYTF. The CDR3, as DNA: TGTGCCAGCAGTCCAGGGGGGGAGCATGGCTACACCTTC.

This clone was seen only a few times. The rearrangement links TRBV7-3 to TRBJ1-2, with D unclear. The CDR3 length is 13 residues. The germline V gene encodes CDR1 SGHTA and CDR2 FQGTGA. V was clipped by 2 bases and J by 11 bases, with 15 bases between them. The DNA of the CDR3 is TGTGCCAGCAGCTTAGATGTCGAGGTGGGGTACACCTTC. This encodes CASSLDVEVGYTF.

This clone has more than one count but fewer than ten. CDR3 region: CASSFDRARGLYEQYF. DNA for the CDR3: TGTGCCAGCAGCTTCGACAGGGCGAGGGGCCTCTACGAGCAGTACTTC. V gene TRBV7-9 combines with J gene TRBJ2-7, with TRBD1 identical over 7 bases. CDR1 is SEHNR, CDR2 FQNEAQ, per germline (reference sequence). The CDR3 contains 16 residues. The junction had 11 bases not matched to a gene; V was cut back by 3 bases and J by 3 bases.

This clone was recorded many times. The chain carries TRBV5-1 and TRBJ2-1; 8 nucleotides align to TRBD2. Germline-derived CDR1 and CDR2 are SGHRS and YFSETQ. Trimming at V came to 4 bases and at J to 8 bases, leaving 8 bases not matched to a gene. This CDR3 is 14 amino acids long. The CDR3 region is CASSPGLVFHEQFF. In DNA form, the CDR3 reads TGCGCCAGCAGCCCGGGACTAGTGTTCCATGAGCAGTTCTTC.

The chain has TRBV18 and TRBJ2-1, with D tentatively TRBD2 (6 bases). Germline V CDR1 and CDR2: KGHSH, LQKENI. Trimming left V 3 bases short and J 13 bases short, with 19 bases between. The CDR3 consists of 14 residues. The CDR3 sequence is CASSPPRDRDCQFF. The DNA for the CDR3 is TGTGCCAGCTCACCGCCCCGAGACCGGGACTGCCAGTTCTTC.

This chain uses TRBV6-1 with TRBJ2-7; 7 bases agree with TRBD1. Unmatched junction bases numbered 4, after V lost 6 bases and J lost 2 bases. Looked up from germline, CDR1 is MNHNS and CDR2 is SASEGT. The CDR3 covers 13 residues. CDR3 sequence reads: CASRQGRAYEQYF. The CDR3 DNA follows: TGTGCCAGCAGACAGGGGCGGGCCTACGAGCAGTACTTC.

This clone was counted ten times or more. The sample holds other DNA sequences that translate to the same CDR3. The chain is built from TRBV6-5 and TRBJ1-1, with a possible D match to TRBD1 (5 bases). This CDR3 has 13 amino acids. Germline assignment: CDR1 MNHEY and CDR2 SVGAGI. V was trimmed by 0 bases and J by 7 bases, leaving 9 bases between them. The CDR3 protein is CASSYSRGREAFF. CDR3 nucleotide sequence: TGTGCCAGCAGTTACTCGAGGGGACGTGAAGCTTTCTTT.

J is TRBJ1-2 and V is TRBV9; TRBD1 aligns across 8 bases. V gave up 2 bases and J gave up 7 bases; unmatched junction bases: 7. The CDR3 is made up of 14 amino acids. The germline V gene encodes CDR1 SGDLS and CDR2 YYNGEE. CDR3 loop: CASSVTQGAGGYTF. For the CDR3, the DNA is TGTGCCAGCAGCGTTACCCAGGGGGCGGGTGGCTACACCTTC.

J is TRBJ2-7 and V is TRBV5-1; 9 bases line up with TRBD1. Germline-derived CDR1 and CDR2 are SGHRS and YFSETQ. With V trimmed by 5 bases and J by 2 bases, 8 bases remained unmatched. This CDR3 has 15 residues. The CDR3 loop is CASRRGQGTAYEQYF. The DNA of the CDR3 is TGCGCCAGCAGAAGAGGACAGGGGACTGCCTACGAGCAGTACTTC.

The J gene is TRBJ1-2, the V gene TRBV5-4, with D unclear. The V gene lost 2 bases and the J gene lost 6 bases, with 14 bases spanning the gap. This CDR3 contains 14 residues. CDR1 and CDR2 from the germline V gene are SGHNT and YYREEE (reference sequence). In DNA form, the CDR3 reads TGTGCCAGCAGCTTATTGCCGGGAGAGGATGGCTACACCTTC. This codes for CASSLLPGEDGYTF.

This chain joins TRBV6-5 and TRBJ1-1; D gene ambiguous. V gave up 6 bases and J gave up 4 bases, with 15 bases separating them. Germline CDR1 reads MNHEY; CDR2 reads SVGAGI. There are 14 residues in the CDR3. The DNA of the CDR3 is TGTGCCAGCAGGCCCTCAGTTGGGCCCACTGAAGCTTTCTTT. Protein: CASRPSVGPTEAFF.

This chain uses TRBV2 with TRBJ1-3; D unresolved. This CDR3 region has 13 residues. CDR1 is SNHLY, CDR2 FYNNEI, per germline. The ends were cut back, 8 bases at V and 0 bases at J, with 8 bases in the middle. CDR3 protein: CASGRNSGNTIYF. The CDR3 DNA reads as TGTGCCAGCGGCAGGAACTCTGGAAACACCATATATTTT.